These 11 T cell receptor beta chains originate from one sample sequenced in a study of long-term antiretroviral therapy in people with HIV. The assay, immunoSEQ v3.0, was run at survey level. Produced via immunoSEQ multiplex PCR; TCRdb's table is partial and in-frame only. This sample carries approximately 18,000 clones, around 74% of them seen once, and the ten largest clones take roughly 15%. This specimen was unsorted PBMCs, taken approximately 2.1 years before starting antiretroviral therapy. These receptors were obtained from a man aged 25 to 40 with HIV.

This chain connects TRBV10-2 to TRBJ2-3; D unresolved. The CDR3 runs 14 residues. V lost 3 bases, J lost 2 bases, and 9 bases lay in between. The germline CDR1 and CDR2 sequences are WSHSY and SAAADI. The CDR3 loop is CASSDVSYTDTQYF. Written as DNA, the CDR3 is TGCGCCAGCAGTGATGTCAGTTACACAGATACGCAGTATTTT.

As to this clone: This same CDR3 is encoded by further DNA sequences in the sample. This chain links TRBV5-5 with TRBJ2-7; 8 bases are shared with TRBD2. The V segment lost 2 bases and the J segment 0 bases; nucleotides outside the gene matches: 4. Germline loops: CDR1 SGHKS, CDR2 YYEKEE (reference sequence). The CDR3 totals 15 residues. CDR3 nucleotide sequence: TGTGCCAGCAGCTTCAGCGGGGGTCCCTCCTACGAGCAGTACTTC. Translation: CASSFSGGPSYEQYF.

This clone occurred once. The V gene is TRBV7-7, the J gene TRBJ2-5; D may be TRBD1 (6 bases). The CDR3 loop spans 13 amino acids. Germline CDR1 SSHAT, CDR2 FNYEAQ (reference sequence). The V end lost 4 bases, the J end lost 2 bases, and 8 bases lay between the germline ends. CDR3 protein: CASSSDRQETQYF. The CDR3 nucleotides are TGTGCCAGCAGCTCGGACAGACAAGAGACCCAGTACTTC.

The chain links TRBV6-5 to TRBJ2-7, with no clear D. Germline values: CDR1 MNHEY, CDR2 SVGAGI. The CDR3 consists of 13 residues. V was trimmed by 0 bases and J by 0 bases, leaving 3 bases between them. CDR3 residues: CASSYSASYEQYF. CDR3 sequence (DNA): TGTGCCAGCAGTTACTCGGCCTCCTACGAGCAGTACTTC.

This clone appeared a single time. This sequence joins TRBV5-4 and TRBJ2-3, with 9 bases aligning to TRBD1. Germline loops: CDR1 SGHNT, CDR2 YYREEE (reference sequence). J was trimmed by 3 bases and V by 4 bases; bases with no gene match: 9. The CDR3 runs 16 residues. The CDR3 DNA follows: TGTGCCAGCAGCCTGCCGGGGACAGGGATGACAGATACGCAGTATTTT. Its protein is CASSLPGTGMTDTQYF.

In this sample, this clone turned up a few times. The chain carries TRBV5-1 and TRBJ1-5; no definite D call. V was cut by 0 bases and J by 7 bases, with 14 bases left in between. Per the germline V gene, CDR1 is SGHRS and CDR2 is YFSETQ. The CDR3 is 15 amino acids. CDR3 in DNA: TGCGCCAGCAGCTTGGGAGGCTATCCCAAGCAGCCCCAGCATTTT. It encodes CASSLGGYPKQPQHF.

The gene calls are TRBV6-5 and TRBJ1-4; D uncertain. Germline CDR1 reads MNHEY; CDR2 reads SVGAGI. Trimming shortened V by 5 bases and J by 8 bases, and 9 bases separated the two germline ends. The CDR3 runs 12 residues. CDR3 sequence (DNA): TGTGCCAGCAGTGTGCTGGGGGAAAAACTGTTTTTT. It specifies CASSVLGEKLFF.

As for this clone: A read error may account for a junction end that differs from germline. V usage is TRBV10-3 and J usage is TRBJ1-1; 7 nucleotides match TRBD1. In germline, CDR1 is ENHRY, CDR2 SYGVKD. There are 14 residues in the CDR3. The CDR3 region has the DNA TGTGCCAGCAGTTTCCGGGACAGTAACACTGAAGCTTTCTTT. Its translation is CASSFRDSNTEAFF.

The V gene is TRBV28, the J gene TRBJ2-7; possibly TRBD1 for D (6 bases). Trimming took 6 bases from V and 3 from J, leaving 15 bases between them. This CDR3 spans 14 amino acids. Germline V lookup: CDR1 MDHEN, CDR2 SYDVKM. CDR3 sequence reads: CASRMTGQYYEQYF. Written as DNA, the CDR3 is TGTGCCAGCAGAATGACAGGTCAATACTACGAGCAGTACTTC.

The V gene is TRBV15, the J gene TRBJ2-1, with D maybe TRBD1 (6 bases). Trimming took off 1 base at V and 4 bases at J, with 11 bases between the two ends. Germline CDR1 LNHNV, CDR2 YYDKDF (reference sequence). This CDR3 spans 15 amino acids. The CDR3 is CATSRGQESYNEQFF. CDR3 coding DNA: TGTGCCACCAGCAGAGGACAGGAGTCTTACAATGAGCAGTTCTTC.

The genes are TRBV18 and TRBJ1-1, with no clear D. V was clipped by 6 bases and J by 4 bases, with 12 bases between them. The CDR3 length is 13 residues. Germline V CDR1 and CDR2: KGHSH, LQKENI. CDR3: CASSLDQGTEAFF. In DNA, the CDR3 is TGTGCCAGCTCGCTCGATCAAGGCACTGAAGCTTTCTTT.